The 2 T cell receptor beta chains below come from one sample, sequenced in a study of blood T cell repertoires in COVID-19. The data were produced by immunoSEQ multiplex PCR, yet TCRdb's version contains in-frame clones alone and is incomplete. The sample lists 95,000 to 150,000 clones; about 80% were seen once. Sequenced material: peripheral blood. Receptors originate from a man in his 60s with active or convalescent COVID-19.

The chain joins TRBV5-1 to TRBJ2-1; maybe TRBD2 (6 bases). This CDR3 spans 16 amino acids. V lost 3 bases, J lost 0 bases, and 13 bases lay in between. The V gene's germline CDR1 is SGHRS and CDR2 YFSETQ. The CDR3 nucleotides read TGCGCCAGCAGCTATAGCGGCCCAGGCTCCTACAATGAGCAGTTCTTC. Translated: CASSYSGPGSYNEQFF.

The chain combines TRBV18 with TRBJ1-1; 8 nucleotides align to TRBD1. Trimming took 5 bases from V and 3 from J; bases not matched to a gene: 2. Germline V gene data show CDR1 as KGHSH and CDR2 as LQKENI. The CDR3 has 13 residues. The CDR3 coding sequence is TGTGCCAGCTCAACGGGACAGGACACTGAAGCTTTCTTT. It yields the protein CASSTGQDTEAFF.